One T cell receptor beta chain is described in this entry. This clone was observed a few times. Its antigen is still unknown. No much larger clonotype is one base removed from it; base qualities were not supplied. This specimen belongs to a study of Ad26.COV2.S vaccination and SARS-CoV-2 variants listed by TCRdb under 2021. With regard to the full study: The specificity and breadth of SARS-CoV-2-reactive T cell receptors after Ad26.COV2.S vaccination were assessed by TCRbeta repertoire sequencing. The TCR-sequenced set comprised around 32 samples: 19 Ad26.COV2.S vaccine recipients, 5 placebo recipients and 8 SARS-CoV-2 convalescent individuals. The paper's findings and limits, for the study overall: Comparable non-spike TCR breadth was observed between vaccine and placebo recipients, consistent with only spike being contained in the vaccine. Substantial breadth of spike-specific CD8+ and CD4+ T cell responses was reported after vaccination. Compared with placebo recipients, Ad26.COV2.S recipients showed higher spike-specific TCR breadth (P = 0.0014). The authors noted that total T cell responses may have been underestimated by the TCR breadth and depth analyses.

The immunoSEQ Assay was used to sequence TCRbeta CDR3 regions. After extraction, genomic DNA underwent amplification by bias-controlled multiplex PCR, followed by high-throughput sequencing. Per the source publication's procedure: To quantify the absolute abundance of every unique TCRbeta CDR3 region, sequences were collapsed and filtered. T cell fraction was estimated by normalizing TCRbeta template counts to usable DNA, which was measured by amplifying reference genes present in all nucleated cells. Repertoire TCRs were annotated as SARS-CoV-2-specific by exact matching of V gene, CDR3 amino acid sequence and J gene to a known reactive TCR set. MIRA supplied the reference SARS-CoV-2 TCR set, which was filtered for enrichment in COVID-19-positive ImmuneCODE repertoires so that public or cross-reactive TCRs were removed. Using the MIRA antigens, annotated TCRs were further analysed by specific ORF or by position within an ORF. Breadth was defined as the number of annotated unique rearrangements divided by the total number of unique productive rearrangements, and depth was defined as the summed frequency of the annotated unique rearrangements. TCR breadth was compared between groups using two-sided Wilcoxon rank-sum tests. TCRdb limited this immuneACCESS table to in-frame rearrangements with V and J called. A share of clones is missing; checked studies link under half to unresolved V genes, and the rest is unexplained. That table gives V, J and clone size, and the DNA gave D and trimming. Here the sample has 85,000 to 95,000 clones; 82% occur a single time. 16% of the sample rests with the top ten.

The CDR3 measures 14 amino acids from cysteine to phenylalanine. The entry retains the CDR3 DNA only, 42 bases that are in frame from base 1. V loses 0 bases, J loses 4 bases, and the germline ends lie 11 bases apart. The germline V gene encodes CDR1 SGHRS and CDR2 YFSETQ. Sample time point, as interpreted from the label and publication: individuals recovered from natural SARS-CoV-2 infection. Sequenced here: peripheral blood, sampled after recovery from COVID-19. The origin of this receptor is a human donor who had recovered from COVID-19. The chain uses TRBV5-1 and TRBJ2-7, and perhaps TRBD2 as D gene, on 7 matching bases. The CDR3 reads CASSLEGGEYEQYF. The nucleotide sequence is TGCGCCAGCAGCTTGGAAGGGGGGGAGTACGAGCAGTACTTC.